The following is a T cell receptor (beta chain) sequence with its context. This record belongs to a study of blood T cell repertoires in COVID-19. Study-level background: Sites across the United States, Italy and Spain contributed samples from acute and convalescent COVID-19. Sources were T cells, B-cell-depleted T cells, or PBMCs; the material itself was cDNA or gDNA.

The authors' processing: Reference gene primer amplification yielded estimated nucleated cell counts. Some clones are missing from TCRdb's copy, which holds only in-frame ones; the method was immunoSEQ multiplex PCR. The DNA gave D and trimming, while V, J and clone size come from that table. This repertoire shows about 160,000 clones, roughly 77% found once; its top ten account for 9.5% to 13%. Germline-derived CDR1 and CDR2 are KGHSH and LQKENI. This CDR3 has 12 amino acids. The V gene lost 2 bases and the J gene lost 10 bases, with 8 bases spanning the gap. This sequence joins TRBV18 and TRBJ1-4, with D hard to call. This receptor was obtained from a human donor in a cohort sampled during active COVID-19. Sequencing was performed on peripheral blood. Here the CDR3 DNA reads TGTGCCAGCTCACCAGGAGGTGGAAAACTGTTTTTT. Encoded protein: CASSPGGGKLFF.